These 23 T cell receptor beta chains came from one sample sequenced in a study of response to subunit inactivated influenza vaccine. MiXCR, run by TCRdb on the RT-PCR reads, gives a single entry per CDR3 protein. The data show hundreds of thousands of distinct CDR3 sequences, approximately 24% seen once. The sequenced sample was CD4+ T cells sorted from PBMCs, obtained 5 days after vaccination. These receptors came from a man between 50 and 59 years old who received an inactivated influenza vaccine.

This clonotype was picked up a small number of times. The J gene is TRBJ2-3, the V gene TRBV7-2; no clear D gene. With 5 bases removed from V and 0 bases from J, the gap between germline ends came to 6 bases. This CDR3 region has 13 residues. Germline CDR1 and CDR2: SGHTA and FQGNSA. This CDR3 is CASSGYSTDTQYF. The CDR3 DNA follows: TGTGCCAGCAGCGGATATAGCACAGATACGCAGTATTTT.

The chain combines TRBV6-5 with TRBJ2-7, with 9 bases identical to TRBD1. The CDR3 sequence is 17 residues long. Germline V gene data show CDR1 as MNHEY and CDR2 as SVGAGI. V lost 2 bases and J lost 1; bases outside the gene matches: 9. The CDR3, as DNA: TGTGCCAGCAGTTACCCCTCTCGGGACAGGGTATCCTACGAGCAGTACTTC. It yields the protein CASSYPSRDRVSYEQYF.

This clonotype has a handful of counts. This chain links TRBV5-1 with TRBJ1-1; D is possibly TRBD1 (5 bases). V gave up 4 bases and J gave up 2 bases, with 12 bases separating them. CDR1 SGHRS and CDR2 YFSETQ come from the germline V gene. This CDR3 spans 14 amino acids. CDR3 sequence (DNA): TGCGCCAGCAGCACACAGGACCTTAACACTGAAGCTTTCTTT. Translating gives CASSTQDLNTEAFF.

This clonotype was seen a few times. The V gene is TRBV27, the J gene TRBJ2-1, with D possibly TRBD2 on 5 matching bases. The CDR3 covers 11 residues. Trimming took off 6 bases at V and 9 bases at J, with 9 bases between the two ends. Germline V gene data show CDR1 as MNHEY and CDR2 as SMNVEV (reference sequence). The CDR3 is CASSRRGEQFF. Here the CDR3 DNA reads TGTGCCAGCAGCCGCCGGGGTGAGCAGTTCTTC.

Written as DNA, the CDR3 is TGCGCCAGCAGCCCGAGACAAGATAATTCACCCCTCCACTTT. Its protein is CASSPRQDNSPLHF. The chain combines TRBV5-1 with TRBJ1-6; D ambiguous. The germline V gene has CDR1 SGHRS and CDR2 YFSETQ. The ends were cut back, 4 bases at V and 5 bases at J, with 10 bases in the middle. The length of the CDR3 is 14 residues.

This clonotype turned up a few times. This chain joins TRBV20-1 and TRBJ2-3; 12 positions agree with TRBD1. J lost 4 bases, V lost 6 bases, and 11 bases had no gene match. This CDR3 is 16 amino acids long. The V gene's germline CDR1 is DFQATT and CDR2 SNEGSKA (reference sequence). In nucleotides, the CDR3 is TGCAGTGCCCTGAACCGGGACAGGGGGCTGTCAGATACGCAGTATTTT. Protein sequence: CSALNRDRGLSDTQYF.

The J gene is TRBJ1-5, the V gene TRBV2, with D hard to call. This CDR3 region has 15 residues. Per the germline V gene, CDR1 is SNHLY and CDR2 is FYNNEI. With 6 bases removed from V and 3 bases from J, the gap between germline ends came to 15 bases. CDR3 in DNA: TGTGCCAGCAGCGAAACAGACACCGCCAATCAGCCCCAGCATTTT. It is translated as CASSETDTANQPQHF.

In its sample, this clonotype was seen once. The CDR3 DNA reads TGTGCCAGCAGCTCCCCCGGGACAGGGGACAATGAGCAGTTCTTC. Protein sequence: CASSSPGTGDNEQFF. The V gene is TRBV7-6, the J gene TRBJ2-1; 10 nucleotides agree with TRBD1. Germline CDR1 SGHVS, CDR2 FNYEAQ. The CDR3 runs 15 residues. Trimming cost V 4 bases and J 5 bases; bases outside gene matches: 5.

Concerning this clonotype itself: The junction and the germline gene differ at one end; a read error may be behind it. This rearrangement joins TRBV20-1 to TRBJ2-5; D gene uncertain. Per the germline V gene, CDR1 is DFQATT and CDR2 is SNEGSKA (reference sequence). The CDR3 contains 11 residues. CDR3 residues: CSPPQQETLYF. In DNA, the CDR3 is TGCAGTCCGCCGCAACAAGAGACCCTGTACTTC.

The chain is built from TRBV29-1 and TRBJ2-1; D ambiguous. CDR1 is SQVTM and CDR2 is ANQGSEA in the germline V gene. The CDR3 consists of 12 residues. V shed 4 bases and J shed 7 bases, with 11 bases lying between them. The CDR3 region is CSVAVALNEQFF. The CDR3, as DNA: TGCAGCGTTGCAGTGGCTTTAAATGAGCAGTTCTTC.

The rearrangement joins TRBV20-1 to TRBJ1-4; no firm D call. The germline gives CDR1 DFQATT, CDR2 SNEGSKA (reference sequence). Trimming took off 4 bases at V and 4 bases at J, with 13 bases between the two ends. CDR3 length: 14 amino acids. CDR3 nucleotides: TGCAGTGCTACACGACGGGCTCTTAATGAAAAACTGTTTTTT. It is translated as CSATRRALNEKLFF.

The genes are TRBV9 and TRBJ2-7, with a weak D call TRBD1 (7 bases). There are 13 residues in the CDR3. Germline values: CDR1 SGDLS, CDR2 YYNGEE. The ends were cut back, 1 base at V and 3 bases at J, with 8 bases in the middle. CDR3 nucleotide sequence: TGTGCCAGCAGCGTACAGGGGGGCTACGAGCAGTACTTC. Protein product: CASSVQGGYEQYF.

The chain recombines TRBV5-1 with TRBJ2-4, with 7 bases lining up with TRBD1. V shed 2 bases, J shed 4 bases, and the junction held 9 bases outside the gene matches. Germline V gene lookup returns CDR1 SGHRS and CDR2 YFSETQ. This CDR3 region has 16 residues. CDR3 amino acids: CASSLPPGQMKNIQYF. As DNA, the CDR3 is TGCGCCAGCAGCTTACCCCCGGGACAGATGAAAAACATTCAGTACTTC.

The chain uses TRBV24-1 and TRBJ1-2; D remains ambiguous. Trimming removed 4 bases at V and 7 bases at J, with 9 bases between. The CDR3 is 12 amino acids. CDR1 is KGHDR and CDR2 is SFDVKD in the germline V gene. CDR3 sequence (DNA): TGTGCCACCAGTGACATTTCTTCTGGCTACACCTTC. Residues: CATSDISSGYTF.

This clonotype was recorded a few times. A read error may account for a junction end that differs from germline. This rearrangement joins TRBV15 to TRBJ1-1; D unresolved. CDR1 is LNHNV, CDR2 YYDKDF, per germline (reference sequence). The CDR3 has 13 residues. The DNA of the CDR3 is TGTGCCACCAGCAGAGGAGGGAACGCTGAAGCTTTCTTT. Amino acid sequence: CATSRGGNAEAFF.

This sequence joins TRBV18 and TRBJ1-1; D may be TRBD1 (5 bases). In germline, CDR1 is KGHSH, CDR2 LQKENI. This CDR3 is built from 14 residues. The V gene lost 4 bases and the J gene lost 0 bases, with 9 bases spanning the gap. CDR3 amino acids: CASSQGKMNTEAFF. The CDR3 nucleotides are TGTGCCAGCTCACAGGGGAAGATGAACACTGAAGCTTTCTTT.

The chain links TRBV20-1 to TRBJ1-2, with a weak D call TRBD1 (6 bases). With 4 bases removed from V and 4 bases from J, the gap between germline ends came to 13 bases. This CDR3 contains 13 residues. CDR1 is DFQATT, CDR2 SNEGSKA, per germline (reference sequence). The DNA for the CDR3 is TGCAGTGCTACCCCAGGGGTAGGCTATGGCTACACCTTC. This sequence encodes CSATPGVGYGYTF.

This clonotype occurred a few times. DNA for the CDR3: TGTGCCAGCAGCTTGAAGGGGCGATACCAAGAGACCCAGTACTTC. Its translation is CASSLKGRYQETQYF. This chain joins TRBV5-4 and TRBJ2-5; the D gene is possibly TRBD1 (5 bases). Germline CDR1 is SGHNT and CDR2 is YYREEE (reference sequence). The length of the CDR3 is 15 residues. V lost 1 base, J lost 0 bases, and 10 bases lay in between.

This clonotype was seen ten or more times. The rearrangement links TRBV7-6 to TRBJ1-5, with D hard to call. Germline values: CDR1 SGHVS, CDR2 FNYEAQ. V dropped 3 bases and J dropped 1 base, with 4 bases sitting between them. CDR3 length equals 13 residues. The CDR3 spells CASSLTSNQPQHF. CDR3 sequence (DNA): TGTGCCAGCAGCTTGACGAGCAATCAGCCCCAGCATTTT.

The chain has TRBV19 and TRBJ2-2; 8 positions match TRBD1. The CDR3 extends over 16 amino acids. With V trimmed by 3 bases and J by 4 bases, 7 bases remained unmatched. The germline gives CDR1 LNHDA, CDR2 SQIVND (reference sequence). The CDR3 region is CASSIRTGTGTGELFF. In DNA form, the CDR3 reads TGTGCCAGTAGTATCCGTACCGGGACAGGCACCGGGGAGCTGTTTTTT.

This rearrangement joins TRBV20-1 to TRBJ2-5, with TRBD1 as a possible D gene (5 bases). Germline values: CDR1 DFQATT, CDR2 SNEGSKA (reference sequence). The CDR3 totals 13 residues. V lost 1 base and J lost 0, with 6 bases in between. The CDR3 DNA follows: TGCAGTGCTAGAGGCAGGGACCAAGAGACCCAGTACTTC. This translates into CSARGRDQETQYF.

This clonotype came up a few times. V usage is TRBV12-3 or TRBV12-4 and J usage is TRBJ2-3; 10 nucleotides agree with TRBD2. The CDR3 runs to 15 residues. With V trimmed by 7 bases and J by 3 bases, 7 bases remained unmatched. CDR3 in DNA: TGTGCCAGCAACCCACTAGCGGGACGTACAGATACGCAGTATTTT. As protein: CASNPLAGRTDTQYF.

This clonotype was found a few times. The rearrangement uses TRBV6-1 and TRBJ2-3; no reliable D call. The germline gives CDR1 MNHNS, CDR2 SASEGT. The CDR3 is 14 residues long. Between the trimmed V and J ends, which lost 6 bases and 3 bases, there was a span of 13 bases. This CDR3 reads CASRRVGITDTQYF. Here the CDR3 DNA reads TGTGCCAGCAGAAGGGTCGGTATTACAGATACGCAGTATTTT.